This TCR beta chain was sequenced in a study of early T cells in non-severe SARS-CoV-2 infection (dated by TCRdb to the early 2020s). In the study overall: TCR sequencing used bulk RNA from unsorted whole blood, so alpha and beta chains could not be paired.

The study was a case-control design nested within a healthcare worker cohort in London, UK, with weekly nasopharyngeal swab PCR tests and blood sampling. Healthcare workers were enrolled in the week of the UK lockdown, from 23 to 31 March 2020, and were followed every week for up to roughly 16 weeks. Library creation used 5' RACE. Sequencing was performed on a NextSeq 500. Unique molecular identifiers were attached to individual cDNA molecules in the TCR library protocol so that sequencing error and PCR bias could be corrected. TCR alpha and beta chains were both sequenced, and the abundances of alpha and beta sequences in each sample were closely correlated with each other. Per the source publication's procedure: Decombinator V4 was used to annotate TCR sequences for V gene, J gene and CDR3. TCRs were defined as expanded if a significant change between any two time points was detected under a Poisson model with p below 0.0001. TCR abundances were normalised to the total number of TCRs sequenced per sample and expressed as counts per million. TRAV1-2 paired with TRAJ12, TRAJ20 or TRAJ33 defined MAIT TCRs, while TRAV10 paired with TRAJ18 defined iNKT TCRs. A search of VDJdb, accessed on 1 November 2021, was run for TCRs annotated to CMV, EBV and SARS-CoV-2, with TCRs annotated for multiple antigens excluded. TCRdb trimmed the raw reads at Q25, called clones with MiXCR and kept productive beta chains. CDR3 protein duplicates are merged, each entry listing the most common genes and DNA. These V and J calls are TCRdb output, not the study's own analysis. In all, the sample holds tens of thousands of distinct CDR3 sequences, and 9% to 9.5% of those were seen once. Less than 5% of the sample is taken by the ten largest.

This clonotype was counted between two and nine times. Its antigen is unknown. No base-level quality is on record; no much larger clone is a single base apart. The trim is 4 bases for V and 9 bases for J, with a gap of 20 bases between the germline ends. The CDR1 and CDR2 encoded by the germline V gene (reference sequence) are SGHKS and YYEKEE. CDR3 length: 16 amino acids, cysteine to phenylalanine. CDR3 DNA is the only sequence kept; it has 48 bases, read in frame from the first base. Study-wide conclusions, independent of this receptor: Matching against VDJdb was skewed toward anti-spike CD8 responses, likely underestimated virus-specific expansions, and missed private and CD4 specificities.

In this chain, TRBV5-5 is recombined with TRBJ1-6, with the D gene too uncertain to name. The sequencing sample was made of whole blood. This clonotype was sampled from an adult who was a healthcare worker with PCR-confirmed SARS-CoV-2 infection or an uninfected control (not recorded which). The CDR3 region: CASSRDLAHRPSPLHF. In nucleotides, the sequence is TGTGCCAGCAGCCGCGACCTTGCCCACCGACCTTCACCCCTCCACTTT. The CDR3, completed at both ends by the reference TRBV5-5 and TRBJ1-6 genes, gives the full variable domain DAGVTQSPTHLIKTRGQQVTLRCSPISGHKSVSWYQQVLGQGPQFIFQYYEKEERGRGNFPDRFSARQFPNYSSELNVNALLLGDSALYLCASSRDLAHRPSPLHFGNGTRLTVT.